The rows below give T cell receptor beta chains drawn from one sample of a study of cytomegalovirus exposure and HLA in healthy donors. Assay used: immunoSEQ multiplex PCR; TCRdb lists only in-frame clones, some missing. Counted here are 90,000 to 120,000 clones, 65% to 85% occurring once; the ten biggest clones make up approximately 2.2%. The sequencing input was PBMCs. Source of these receptors: a man between 18 and 29 years old in good health and CMV-seronegative. The CDR3 runs from the conserved cysteine through the conserved F or W. The order of the fields is D gene, J gene, clone size, V gene, CDR3 DNA, CDR3 protein. D genes are given only for firm matches. Part of the rows lack a size; the others show once, few, many or a class for expanded clones.

D gene: -
J gene: TRBJ2-5
clone size: -
V gene: TRBV7-9
CDR3 DNA: TGTGCCAGCAGCTCCTCACCCCGGCGCCCGTCGGGGTCCCAAGAGACCCAGTACTTC
CDR3 protein: CASSSSPRRPSGSQETQYF

D gene: -
J gene: TRBJ2-3
clone size: -
V gene: TRBV7-2
CDR3 DNA: TGTGCCAGCAGCGTTCAAAACGGGATCACAGATACGCAGTATTTT
CDR3 protein: CASSVQNGITDTQYF

D gene: -
J gene: TRBJ1-2
clone size: -
V gene: TRBV28
CDR3 DNA: TGTGCCAGCAGTTTAAGGGGAAGCAGAAACTATGGCTACACCTTC
CDR3 protein: CASSLRGSRNYGYTF

D gene: TRBD1
J gene: TRBJ2-3
clone size: -
V gene: TRBV10-1
CDR3 DNA: TGCGCCAGCAGAGGACAGGGGGCCTCAGATACGCAGTATTTT
CDR3 protein: CASRGQGASDTQYF

D gene: TRBD2
J gene: TRBJ2-3
clone size: -
V gene: TRBV6-4
CDR3 DNA: TGTGCCAGCAGCAAGGAACTAGCGGGCACAGATACGCAGTATTTT
CDR3 protein: CASSKELAGTDTQYF

D gene: -
J gene: TRBJ2-7
clone size: -
V gene: TRBV5-4
CDR3 DNA: TGTGCCAGCAGCTTGGACTTCAAATACGAGCAGTACTTC
CDR3 protein: CASSLDFKYEQYF

D gene: -
J gene: TRBJ2-4
clone size: -
V gene: TRBV7-2
CDR3 DNA: TGTGCCAGCAGCAAAGCCGGGCCGGCGGGAAACATTCAGTACTTC
CDR3 protein: CASSKAGPAGNIQYF

D gene: TRBD1
J gene: TRBJ1-5
clone size: -
V gene: TRBV28
CDR3 DNA: TGTGCCAGCATCCCCCCAGGGGGCGCAAATGTAGGCAATCAGCCCCAGCATTTT
CDR3 protein: CASIPPGGANVGNQPQHF

D gene: -
J gene: TRBJ2-1
clone size: once
V gene: TRBV14
CDR3 DNA: TGTGCCAGCAGCCATTGGCCCGGGGGACGGGACAATGAGCAGTTCTTC
CDR3 protein: CASSHWPGGRDNEQFF

D gene: -
J gene: TRBJ2-7
clone size: few
V gene: TRBV7-7
CDR3 DNA: TGTGCTAGCAGCTTAGGGGTAGGGGGCGAGCAGTACTTC
CDR3 protein: CASSLGVGGEQYF

D gene: TRBD1
J gene: TRBJ1-2
clone size: -
V gene: TRBV7-2
CDR3 DNA: TGTGCCAGCAGCTACAGGGGGCCAGGGAATGGCTACACCTTC
CDR3 protein: CASSYRGPGNGYTF

D gene: TRBD1
J gene: TRBJ1-6
clone size: -
V gene: TRBV6-5
CDR3 DNA: TGTGCCAGCAGTACGGACAGGGGCGATAATTCACCCCTCCACTTT
CDR3 protein: CASSTDRGDNSPLHF

D gene: -
J gene: TRBJ2-1
clone size: -
V gene: TRBV5-1
CDR3 DNA: TGCGCCAGCAGCCCAACCCCAGGGCCAGTGCAGTTCTTC
CDR3 protein: CASSPTPGPVQFF

D gene: -
J gene: TRBJ1-6
clone size: -
V gene: TRBV7-6
CDR3 DNA: TGTGCCAGCAGCAGTTCGACAGCAGACTATAATTCACCCCTCCACTTT
CDR3 protein: CASSSSTADYNSPLHF

D gene: -
J gene: TRBJ2-7
clone size: -
V gene: TRBV5-1
CDR3 DNA: TGCGCCAGCAGACAGGGTTACGAGCAGTACTTC
CDR3 protein: CASRQGYEQYF

D gene: -
J gene: TRBJ2-5
clone size: -
V gene: TRBV10-3
CDR3 DNA: TGTGCCATCAGTGAGGGGGCGGCCGGGGGAGAGACCCAGTACTTC
CDR3 protein: CAISEGAAGGETQYF